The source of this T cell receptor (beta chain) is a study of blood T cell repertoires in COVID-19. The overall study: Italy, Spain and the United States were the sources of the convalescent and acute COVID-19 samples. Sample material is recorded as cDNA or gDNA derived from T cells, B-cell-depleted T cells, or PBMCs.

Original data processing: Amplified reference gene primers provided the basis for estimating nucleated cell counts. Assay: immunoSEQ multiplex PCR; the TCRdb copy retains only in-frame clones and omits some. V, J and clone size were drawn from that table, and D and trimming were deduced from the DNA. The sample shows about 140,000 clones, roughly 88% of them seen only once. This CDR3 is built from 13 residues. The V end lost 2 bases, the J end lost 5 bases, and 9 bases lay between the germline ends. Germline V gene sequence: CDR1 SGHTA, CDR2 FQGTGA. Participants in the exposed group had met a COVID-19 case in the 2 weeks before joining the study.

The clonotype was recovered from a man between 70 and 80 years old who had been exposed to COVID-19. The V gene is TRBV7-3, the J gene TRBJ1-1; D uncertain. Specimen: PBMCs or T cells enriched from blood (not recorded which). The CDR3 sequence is CASSLLITTEAFF. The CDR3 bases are TGTGCCAGCAGCTTATTGATTACAACTGAAGCTTTCTTT. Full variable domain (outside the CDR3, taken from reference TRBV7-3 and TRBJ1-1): GAGVSQTPSNKVTEKGKYVELRCDPISGHTALYWYRQSLGQGPEFLIYFQGTGAADDSGLPNDRFFAVRPEGSVSTLKIQRTERGDSAVYLCASSLLITTEAFFGQGTRLTVV.